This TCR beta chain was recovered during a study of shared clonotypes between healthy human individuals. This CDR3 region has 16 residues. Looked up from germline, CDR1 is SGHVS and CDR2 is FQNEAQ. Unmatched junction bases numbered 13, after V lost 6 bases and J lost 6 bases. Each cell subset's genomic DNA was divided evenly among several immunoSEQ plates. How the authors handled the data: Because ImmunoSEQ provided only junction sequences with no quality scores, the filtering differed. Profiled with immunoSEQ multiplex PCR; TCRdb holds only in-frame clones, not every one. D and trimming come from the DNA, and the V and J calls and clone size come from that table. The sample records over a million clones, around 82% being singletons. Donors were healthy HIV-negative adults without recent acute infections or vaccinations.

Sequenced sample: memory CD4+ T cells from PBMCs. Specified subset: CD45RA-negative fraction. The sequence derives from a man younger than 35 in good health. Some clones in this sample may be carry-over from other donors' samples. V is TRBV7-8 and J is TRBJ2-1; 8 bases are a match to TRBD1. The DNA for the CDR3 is TGTGCCAGCAGAGCAGGGGGCCTCAACTTCTTCAATGAGCAGTTCTTC. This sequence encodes CASRAGGLNFFNEQFF.